These T cell receptor beta chains were read from a single sample in a study of T cells in localized non-small cell lung cancer. TCRdb keeps only in-frame clones here, not all; method: immunoSEQ multiplex PCR. The sample has some 71,000 clones, roughly 86% seen once. This specimen consisted of peripheral blood, obtained before any cancer treatment. Receptors were obtained from a female donor older than 55 with stage I lung adenocarcinoma. The CDR3 runs from the conserved cysteine through the conserved F or W. The D gene is left open where the match is weak. For some rows the clone size is stated as once, few or many, or as a class when expanded; others skip it.

size: NA
J: TRBJ1-1
D: NA
V: TRBV21-1
DNA: TGTGCCAGCAGCAGGGACCCGGGTGGTGGGCATCGTACTGAAGCTTTCTTT
CDR3: CASSRDPGGGHRTEAFF

size: NA
J: TRBJ1-1
D: NA
V: TRBV27
DNA: TGTGCCAGCAGTTTTACACAGGGTACAGCTTTCTTT
CDR3: CASSFTQGTAFF

size: NA
J: TRBJ1-2
D: NA
V: TRBV28
DNA: TGTGCCAGCGGATTGACAGGATTACGCTATGGCTACACCTTC
CDR3: CASGLTGLRYGYTF

size: NA
J: TRBJ2-1
D: TRBD2
V: TRBV6-6
DNA: TGTGCCAGCTCGGGACTAGCGGATGTCAATGAGCAGTTCTTC
CDR3: CASSGLADVNEQFF

size: NA
J: TRBJ2-7
D: NA
V: TRBV11-2
DNA: TGTGCCAGCAGCTCCAAGTTATCCAGGGCCCGGGAGCAGTACTTC
CDR3: CASSSKLSRAREQYF

size: NA
J: TRBJ1-2
D: NA
V: TRBV7-8
DNA: TGTGCCAGCAGCTCCTACAGCGCAGGCTACACCTTC
CDR3: CASSSYSAGYTF

size: NA
J: TRBJ1-3
D: NA
V: TRBV5-4
DNA: TGTGCCAGCAGCTCGGACCCTGCCCCTGGAAACACCATATATTTT
CDR3: CASSSDPAPGNTIYF

size: NA
J: TRBJ1-3
D: NA
V: TRBV14
DNA: TGTGCCAGCAGCCAAGATCGCGGGAAAGGAAACACCATATATTTT
CDR3: CASSQDRGKGNTIYF

size: NA
J: TRBJ2-7
D: TRBD1
V: TRBV11-1
DNA: TGTGCCAGCAGCCACCTCGGGCAGGGGGTTTTAATTGGCGAGCAGTACTTC
CDR3: CASSHLGQGVLIGEQYF

size: NA
J: TRBJ1-2
D: NA
V: TRBV6-5
DNA: TGTGCCAGCAGTTACCGGGCAGGGAACTATGGCTACACCTTC
CDR3: CASSYRAGNYGYTF

size: NA
J: TRBJ2-3
D: NA
V: TRBV18
DNA: TGTGCCAGCTCAAGAAGCGTCCCTAGCACAGATACGCAGTATTTT
CDR3: CASSRSVPSTDTQYF

size: NA
J: TRBJ1-4
D: TRBD1
V: TRBV19
DNA: TGTGCCAGTAACCCGGGACAGGGATTTGCAACTAATGAAAAACTGTTTTTT
CDR3: CASNPGQGFATNEKLFF

size: NA
J: TRBJ2-7
D: TRBD2
V: TRBV5-4
DNA: TGTGCCAGCAGCTTGGGGTCCAGCGGGGGGCGGCCCGAGCAGTACTTC
CDR3: CASSLGSSGGRPEQYF

size: NA
J: TRBJ1-3
D: TRBD1
V: TRBV5-1
DNA: TGCGCCAGCAGCTCCACAGGGGTGGCGGGAAACACCATATATTTT
CDR3: CASSSTGVAGNTIYF

size: once
J: TRBJ2-3
D: NA
V: TRBV7-2
DNA: TGTGCCAGCAGCTTAGATGGCGTCCTCACAGATACGCAGTATTTT
CDR3: CASSLDGVLTDTQYF

size: NA
J: TRBJ2-6
D: TRBD2
V: TRBV5-1
DNA: TGCGCCAGCAGCTTGGCCTCACTAGCGGGGGGTCCCTCTGGGGCCAACGTCCTGACTTTC
CDR3: CASSLASLAGGPSGANVLTF

size: NA
J: TRBJ1-3
D: NA
V: TRBV19
DNA: TGTGCCAGTAGTTTGAGGGCAGGGGCTGGAAACACCATATATTTT
CDR3: CASSLRAGAGNTIYF

size: NA
J: TRBJ2-7
D: NA
V: TRBV19
DNA: TGTGCCAGTAGTATTGAGCGCTACTACGAGCAGTACTTC
CDR3: CASSIERYYEQYF

size: NA
J: TRBJ2-7
D: TRBD1
V: TRBV5-1
DNA: TGCGCCAGCAGCTTCGGACAGGGGGGCTACGAGCAGTACTTC
CDR3: CASSFGQGGYEQYF

size: NA
J: TRBJ1-4
D: TRBD1
V: TRBV28
DNA: TGTGCCAGCAGTGGGGGACAGGCACCATGGGAAAAACTGTTTTTT
CDR3: CASSGGQAPWEKLFF

size: NA
J: TRBJ2-1
D: NA
V: TRBV2
DNA: TGTGCCAGCAGCGGGAGAATCCGAGGTGAGCAGTTCTTC
CDR3: CASSGRIRGEQFF

size: NA
J: TRBJ1-5
D: NA
V: TRBV12-5
DNA: TGTGCTAGTGCCCGGGGGGGCTCTCAGCCCCAGCATTTT
CDR3: CASARGGSQPQHF

size: NA
J: TRBJ1-1
D: NA
V: TRBV29-1
DNA: TGCAGCGCTGAAGATAGAAGGGGAGTTGGCAGAACTGAAGCTTTCTTT
CDR3: CSAEDRRGVGRTEAFF

size: NA
J: TRBJ2-1
D: NA
V: TRBV5-4
DNA: TGTGCCAGCAGCTTACGGGACCGGCCCTACAATGAGCAGTTCTTC
CDR3: CASSLRDRPYNEQFF

size: NA
J: TRBJ2-3
D: NA
V: TRBV29-1
DNA: TGCAGTGTGGAGAGGGAGGCCGGTAGATCAGATACGCAGTATTTT
CDR3: CSVEREAGRSDTQYF

size: NA
J: TRBJ2-6
D: NA
V: TRBV9
DNA: TGTGCCAGCAGCGTTTCGGCGGGGCCGTCCTCTGGGGCCAACGTCCTGACTTTC
CDR3: CASSVSAGPSSGANVLTF

size: NA
J: TRBJ2-7
D: TRBD2
V: TRBV6-1
DNA: TGTGCCAGCAGTATAGCGGGGACCTACGAGCAGTACTTC
CDR3: CASSIAGTYEQYF

size: NA
J: TRBJ1-3
D: NA
V: TRBV15
DNA: TGTGCCACCAGCAGAGAGATATGGGGGGCTGGAAACACCATATATTTT
CDR3: CATSREIWGAGNTIYF

size: NA
J: TRBJ1-2
D: NA
V: TRBV7-9
DNA: TGTGCCAGCAGCCCCCGACAGGAGAACTATGGCTACACCTTC
CDR3: CASSPRQENYGYTF

size: NA
J: TRBJ1-1
D: NA
V: TRBV5-6
DNA: TGTGCCAGCAGCTCGCGTCCGAGCGAAGCTTTCTTT
CDR3: CASSSRPSEAFF

size: NA
J: TRBJ1-1
D: TRBD1
V: TRBV27
DNA: TGTGCCAGCAGACAACCGACAGGGGCATACGCTGAAGCTTTCTTT
CDR3: CASRQPTGAYAEAFF

size: NA
J: TRBJ1-1
D: NA
V: TRBV29-1
DNA: TGCAGCGTTTTAAACACTGAAGCTTTCTTT
CDR3: CSVLNTEAFF

size: NA
J: TRBJ1-2
D: NA
V: TRBV2
DNA: TGTGCCAGCAGCGAGGCTAACTATGGCTACACCTTC
CDR3: CASSEANYGYTF

size: NA
J: TRBJ2-3
D: TRBD2
V: TRBV5-1
DNA: TGCGCCAGCAGCCCCGGGACTAGCGGGAGGTCAGATACGCAGTATTTT
CDR3: CASSPGTSGRSDTQYF

size: NA
J: TRBJ1-2
D: TRBD1
V: TRBV6-5
DNA: TGTGCCAGCAGTCGTACAGGGGGCGGGTTTGGCTACACCTTC
CDR3: CASSRTGGGFGYTF

size: NA
J: TRBJ1-1
D: TRBD1
V: TRBV5-6
DNA: TGTGCCAGCAGCTTGAGGGGGCCCACTGAAGCTTTCTTT
CDR3: CASSLRGPTEAFF

size: NA
J: TRBJ1-4
D: NA
V: TRBV6-5
DNA: TGTGCCAGCAGCTCTTCCTGGGTTGATGAAAAACTGTTTTTT
CDR3: CASSSSWVDEKLFF

size: NA
J: TRBJ1-1
D: NA
V: TRBV27
DNA: TGTGCCAGCAGCCCCCAGCTGCAGAGAAACACTGAAGCTTTCTTT
CDR3: CASSPQLQRNTEAFF

size: NA
J: TRBJ1-4
D: NA
V: TRBV29-1
DNA: TGCAGCGTGTCTGAGGTAGTTGGAGAAAAACTGTTTTTT
CDR3: CSVSEVVGEKLFF

size: NA
J: TRBJ2-5
D: TRBD2
V: TRBV5-5
DNA: TGTGCCAGCAGCCTGGCTAGCGGAGCCGGGGAGACCCAGTACTTC
CDR3: CASSLASGAGETQYF

size: NA
J: TRBJ2-7
D: TRBD1
V: TRBV28
DNA: TGTGCCAGCAGGACCTTAGCTGGGACAGGGCTGCGCGAGCAGTACTTC
CDR3: CASRTLAGTGLREQYF

size: NA
J: TRBJ2-1
D: TRBD2
V: TRBV14
DNA: TGTGCCAGCAGCCAATTAGCGGGAGTAAGAAATGAGCAGTTCTTC
CDR3: CASSQLAGVRNEQFF

size: NA
J: TRBJ2-3
D: NA
V: TRBV19
DNA: TGTGCCAGTAGTATCTGGCAAGCGACAGATACGCAGTATTTT
CDR3: CASSIWQATDTQYF

size: NA
J: TRBJ2-5
D: NA
V: TRBV6-5
DNA: TGTGCCAGCAGTTACCACCGACGGGCAGTCCAAGAGACCCAGTACTTC
CDR3: CASSYHRRAVQETQYF

size: NA
J: TRBJ1-2
D: NA
V: TRBV6-5
DNA: TGTGCCAGCAGCCCTCGAAGAGGGTATGGCTACACCTTC
CDR3: CASSPRRGYGYTF

size: NA
J: TRBJ2-1
D: TRBD1
V: TRBV27
DNA: TGTGCCAGCAGGGACAGGGATCAGCAGTTCTTC
CDR3: CASRDRDQQFF